The T cell receptor (beta chain) under discussion was sequenced for a study of T cells in localized non-small cell lung cancer. By share of the sample, this clone is hyperexpanded. Sequenced by immunoSEQ multiplex PCR; TCRdb stores in-frame clones only, minus some. This sample has about 870 clones, with 20% found just once. With 7 bases removed from V and 2 bases from J, the gap between germline ends came to 9 bases. From germline, CDR1 is SQVTM and CDR2 ANQGSEA. The CDR3 totals 12 residues. The rearrangement joins TRBV29-1 to TRBJ2-1; possible D gene TRBD1, 5 bases. The receptor was derived from a male donor aged 60 or over with stage II squamous cell lung carcinoma. The sequences come from normal lung tissue next to the tumor, collected before any cancer treatment. CDR3 nucleotide sequence: TGCAGCGGACAGCCTGCCTACAATGAGCAGTTCTTC. It encodes CSGQPAYNEQFF.